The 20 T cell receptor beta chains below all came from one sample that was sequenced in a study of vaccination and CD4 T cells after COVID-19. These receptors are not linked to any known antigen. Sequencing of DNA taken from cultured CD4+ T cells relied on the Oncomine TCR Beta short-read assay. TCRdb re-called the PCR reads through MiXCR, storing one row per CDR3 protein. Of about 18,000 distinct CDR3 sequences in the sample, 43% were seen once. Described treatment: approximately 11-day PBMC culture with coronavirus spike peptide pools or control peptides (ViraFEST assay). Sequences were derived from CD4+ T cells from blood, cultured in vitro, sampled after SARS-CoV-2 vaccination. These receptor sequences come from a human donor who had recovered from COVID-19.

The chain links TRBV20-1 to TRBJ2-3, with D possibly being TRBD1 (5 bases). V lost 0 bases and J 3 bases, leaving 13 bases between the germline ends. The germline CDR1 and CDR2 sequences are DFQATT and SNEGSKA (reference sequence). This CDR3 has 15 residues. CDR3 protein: CSARDPRVPTDTQYF. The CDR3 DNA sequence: TGCAGTGCTAGAGATCCCAGGGTACCGACAGATACGCAGTATTTT.

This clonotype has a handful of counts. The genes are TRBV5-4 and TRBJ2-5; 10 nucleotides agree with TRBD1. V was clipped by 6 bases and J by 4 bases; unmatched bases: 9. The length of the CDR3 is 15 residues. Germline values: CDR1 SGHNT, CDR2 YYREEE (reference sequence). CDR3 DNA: TGTGCCAGCACCCCTGGGGACAGGGGCCTAGAGACCCAGTACTTC. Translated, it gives CASTPGDRGLETQYF.

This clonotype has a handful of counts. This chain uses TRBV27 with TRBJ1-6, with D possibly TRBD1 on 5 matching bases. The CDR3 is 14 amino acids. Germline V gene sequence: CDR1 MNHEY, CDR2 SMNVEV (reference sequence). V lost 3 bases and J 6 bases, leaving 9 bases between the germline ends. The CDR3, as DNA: TGTGCCAGCAGTTTCCAGGGATCTAATTCACCCCTCCACTTT. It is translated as CASSFQGSNSPLHF.

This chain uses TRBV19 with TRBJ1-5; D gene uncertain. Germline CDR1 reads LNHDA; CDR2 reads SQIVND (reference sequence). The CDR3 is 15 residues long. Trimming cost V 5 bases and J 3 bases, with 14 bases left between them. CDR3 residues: CASSVPADINQPQHF. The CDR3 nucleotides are TGTGCCAGTAGTGTCCCCGCCGACATCAATCAGCCCCAGCATTTT.

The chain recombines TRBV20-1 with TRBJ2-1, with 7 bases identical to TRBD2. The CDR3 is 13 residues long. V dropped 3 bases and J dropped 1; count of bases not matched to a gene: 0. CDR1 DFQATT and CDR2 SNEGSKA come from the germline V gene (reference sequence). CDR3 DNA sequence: TGCAGTGCTAGCGGGGGGTCCTACAATGAGCAGTTCTTC. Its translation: CSASGGSYNEQFF.

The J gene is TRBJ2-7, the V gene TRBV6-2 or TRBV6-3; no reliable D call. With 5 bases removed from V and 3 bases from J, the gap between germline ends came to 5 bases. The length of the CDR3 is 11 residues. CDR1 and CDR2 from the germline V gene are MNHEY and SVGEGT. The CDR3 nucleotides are TGTGCCAGCAGTACTTTCTACGAGCAGTACTTC. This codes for CASSTFYEQYF.

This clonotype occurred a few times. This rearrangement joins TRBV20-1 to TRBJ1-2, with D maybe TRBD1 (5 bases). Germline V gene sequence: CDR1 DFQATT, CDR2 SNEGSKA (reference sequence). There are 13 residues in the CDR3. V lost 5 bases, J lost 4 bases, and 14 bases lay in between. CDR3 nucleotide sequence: TGCAGTGCTGAGCCGGGGCAGTCCTATGGCTACACCTTC. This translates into CSAEPGQSYGYTF.

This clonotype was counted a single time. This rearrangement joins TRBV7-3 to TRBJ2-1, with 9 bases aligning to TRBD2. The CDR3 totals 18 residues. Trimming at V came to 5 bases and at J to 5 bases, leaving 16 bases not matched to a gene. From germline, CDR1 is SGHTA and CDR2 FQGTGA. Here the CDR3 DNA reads TGTGCCAGCAGCCCACGGGGTAGCGGGGGAGAAATCCACAATGAGCAGTTCTTC. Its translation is CASSPRGSGGEIHNEQFF.

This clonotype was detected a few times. The CDR3 DNA reads as TGTGCCAGCAGCGAATCATTAAACACTGAAGCTTTCTTT. This gives the protein CASSESLNTEAFF. This sequence joins TRBV7-9 and TRBJ1-1, with D hard to call. V was pared by 5 bases and J by 2 bases, with 9 bases between. The CDR3 contains 13 residues. Germline loops: CDR1 SEHNR, CDR2 FQNEAQ (reference sequence).

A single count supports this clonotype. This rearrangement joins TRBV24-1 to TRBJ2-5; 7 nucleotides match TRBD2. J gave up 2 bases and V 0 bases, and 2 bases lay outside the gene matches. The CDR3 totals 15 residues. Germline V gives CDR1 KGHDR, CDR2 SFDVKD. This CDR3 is CATSDLGGGQETQYF. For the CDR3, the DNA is TGTGCCACCAGTGATTTGGGGGGGGGGCAAGAGACCCAGTACTTC.

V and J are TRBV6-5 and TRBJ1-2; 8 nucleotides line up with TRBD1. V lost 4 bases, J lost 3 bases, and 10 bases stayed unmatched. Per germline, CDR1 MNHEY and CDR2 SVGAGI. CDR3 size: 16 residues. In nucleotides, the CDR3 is TGTGCCAGCAGTTTTCGTGCAGGGGGCGCTGACTATGGCTACACCTTC. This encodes CASSFRAGGADYGYTF.

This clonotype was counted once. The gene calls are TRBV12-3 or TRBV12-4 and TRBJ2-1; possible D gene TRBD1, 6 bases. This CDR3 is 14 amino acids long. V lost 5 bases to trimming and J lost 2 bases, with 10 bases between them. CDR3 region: CASSQGTPYNEQFF. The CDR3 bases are TGTGCCAGCAGTCAAGGGACACCCTACAATGAGCAGTTCTTC.

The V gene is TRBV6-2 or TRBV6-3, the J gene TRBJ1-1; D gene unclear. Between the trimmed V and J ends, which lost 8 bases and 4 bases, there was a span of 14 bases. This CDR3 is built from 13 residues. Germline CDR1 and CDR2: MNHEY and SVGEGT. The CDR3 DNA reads TGTGCCAGCGGAGACCCCGAGGCCACTGAAGCTTTCTTT. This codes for CASGDPEATEAFF.

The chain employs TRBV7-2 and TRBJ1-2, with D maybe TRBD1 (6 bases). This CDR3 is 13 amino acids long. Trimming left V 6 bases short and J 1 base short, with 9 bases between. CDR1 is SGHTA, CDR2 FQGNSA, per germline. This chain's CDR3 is CASRLDSNYGYTF. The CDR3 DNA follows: TGTGCCAGCAGATTGGACAGTAACTATGGCTACACCTTC.

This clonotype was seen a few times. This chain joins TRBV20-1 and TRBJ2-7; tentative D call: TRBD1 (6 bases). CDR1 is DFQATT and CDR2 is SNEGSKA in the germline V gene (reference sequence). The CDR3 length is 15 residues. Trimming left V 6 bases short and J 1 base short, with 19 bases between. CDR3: CSAPGVGSLSYEQYF. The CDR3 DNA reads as TGCAGTGCCCCAGGGGTTGGGAGCCTTTCCTACGAGCAGTACTTC.

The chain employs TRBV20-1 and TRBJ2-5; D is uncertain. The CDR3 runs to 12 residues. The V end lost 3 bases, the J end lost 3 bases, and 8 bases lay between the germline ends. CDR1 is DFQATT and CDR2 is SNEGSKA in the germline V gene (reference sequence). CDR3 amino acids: CSASFRKETQYF. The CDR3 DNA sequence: TGCAGTGCTAGCTTCAGGAAAGAGACCCAGTACTTC.

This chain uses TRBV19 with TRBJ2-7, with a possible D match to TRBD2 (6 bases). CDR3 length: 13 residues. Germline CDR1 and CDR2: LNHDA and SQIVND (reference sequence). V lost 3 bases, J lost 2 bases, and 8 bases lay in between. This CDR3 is CASSMGGAYEQYF. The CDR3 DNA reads TGTGCCAGTAGTATGGGAGGCGCCTACGAGCAGTACTTC.

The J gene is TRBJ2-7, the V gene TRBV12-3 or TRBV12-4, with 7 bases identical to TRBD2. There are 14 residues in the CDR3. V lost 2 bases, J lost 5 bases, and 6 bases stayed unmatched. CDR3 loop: CASSLRSGLHEQYF. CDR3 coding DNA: TGTGCCAGCAGTTTACGTAGCGGGCTGCACGAGCAGTACTTC.

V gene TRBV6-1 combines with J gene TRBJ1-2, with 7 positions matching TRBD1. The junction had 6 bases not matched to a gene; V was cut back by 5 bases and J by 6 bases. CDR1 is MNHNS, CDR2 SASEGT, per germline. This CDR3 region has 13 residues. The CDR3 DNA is TGTGCCAGCAGTCGGATACAGGGGCATGGCTACACCTTC. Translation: CASSRIQGHGYTF.

In nucleotides, the CDR3 is TGTGCCAGTAGTTCCGACCCGTTCCAGCCCCAGCATTTT. Amino acids: CASSSDPFQPQHF. This rearrangement joins TRBV19 to TRBJ1-5; D remains unclear. CDR3 length: 13 amino acids. V lost 5 bases and J lost 7, with 12 bases in between. From germline, CDR1 is LNHDA and CDR2 SQIVND (reference sequence).